This passage covers 28 T cell receptor beta chains from one sample sequenced in a study of shared clonotypes between healthy human individuals. Here immunoSEQ multiplex PCR was the method, and the copy in TCRdb shows in-frame clones only, minus some. This table holds roughly 1.4 million clones, 98% found once. The sample was naive CD4+ T cells sorted from blood. The subset denotes: CD45RA+ positively selected. Every receptor here comes from a young man in good health.

This chain connects TRBV6-1 to TRBJ2-7; 9 bases align to TRBD1. J lost 2 bases, V lost 7 bases, and 9 bases had no gene match. The CDR3 has 15 residues. Per germline, CDR1 MNHNS and CDR2 SASEGT. The CDR3 here is CASTPGTGSPYEQYF. The CDR3 DNA reads TGTGCCAGCACTCCAGGGACAGGGAGCCCCTACGAGCAGTACTTC.

About this clone itself: This sample also contains other DNA sequences that code for the same CDR3. V and J are TRBV5-1 and TRBJ2-1; TRBD2 agrees at 8 bases. The CDR3 is 15 residues long. Looked up from germline, CDR1 is SGHRS and CDR2 is YFSETQ. Trimming removed 4 bases from V and 3 bases from J; junction bases left unmatched: 6. The CDR3 DNA follows: TGCGCCAGCAGCCCGGGGCTAGCGGGCTACAATGAGCAGTTCTTC. Its translation: CASSPGLAGYNEQFF.

This clone was counted only a few times. This chain joins TRBV4-1 and TRBJ2-7; D perhaps matches TRBD1 (6 bases). Germline V gives CDR1 MGHRA, CDR2 YSYEKL. The length of the CDR3 is 12 residues. V was shortened by 1 base and J by 7 bases, with 8 bases between the two germline ends. CDR3 residues: CASSQAGTEQYF. DNA of the CDR3: TGCGCCAGCAGCCAAGCCGGGACAGAGCAGTACTTC.

The rearrangement uses TRBV14 and TRBJ2-7; the D call may be TRBD1 or TRBD2 (6 bases each). Deletions cut 4 bases from V and 7 bases from J, with 26 bases between. The germline V gene has CDR1 SGHDN and CDR2 FVKESK. The CDR3 has 17 residues. DNA for the CDR3: TGTGCCAGCAGCCCCCCACAGGGAGCTGTCCGGAGGGTGGAGCAGTACTTC. Its protein is CASSPPQGAVRRVEQYF.

The chain carries TRBV28 and TRBJ1-3; maybe TRBD1 (5 bases). Looked up from germline, CDR1 is MDHEN and CDR2 is SYDVKM. The length of the CDR3 is 16 residues. Trimming cost V 5 bases and J 1 base, with 15 bases left between them. DNA for the CDR3: TGTGCCAGCAGTCCTCCGGGACGGCAATCTGGAAACACCATATATTTT. Its translation: CASSPPGRQSGNTIYF.

The chain is built from TRBV5-6 and TRBJ1-1; TRBD1 agrees at 7 bases. This CDR3 region has 14 residues. Trimming at V came to 4 bases and at J to 0 bases, leaving 3 bases not matched to a gene. In germline, CDR1 is SGHDT, CDR2 YYEEEE. This CDR3 reads CASSRGRLNTEAFF. In nucleotides, the CDR3 is TGTGCCAGCAGCAGGGGGCGCTTGAACACTGAAGCTTTCTTT.

The rearrangement joins TRBV5-4 to TRBJ2-3; D is undetermined. CDR3 length equals 12 residues. Germline lookup yields CDR1 SGHNT and CDR2 YYREEE (reference sequence). V lost 4 bases, J lost 3 bases, and 6 bases lay in between. CDR3 DNA: TGTGCCAGCAGCCCCCAGACAGATACGCAGTATTTT. The encoded protein is CASSPQTDTQYF.

The CDR3 DNA reads as TGTGCCAGCAGTACAGGGCAAACAGATACGCAGTATTTT. Protein product: CASSTGQTDTQYF. This chain links TRBV2 with TRBJ2-3; D may be TRBD1 (6 bases). This CDR3 has 13 amino acids. In germline, CDR1 is SNHLY, CDR2 FYNNEI. The V and J ends lost 5 bases and 3 bases respectively, with 9 bases between them.

The genes are TRBV7-2 and TRBJ2-7, with TRBD1 matching 8 bases. Unmatched junction bases numbered 8, after V lost 5 bases and J lost 2 bases. Germline CDR1 and CDR2: SGHTA and FQGNSA. The CDR3 sequence is 15 residues long. DNA for the CDR3: TGTGCCAGCAGCCCATGGACAGGGTCGCCCTACGAGCAGTACTTC. Translating it yields CASSPWTGSPYEQYF.

This chain connects TRBV6-5 to TRBJ2-7; D is uncertain. Germline V lookup: CDR1 MNHEY, CDR2 SVGAGI. V was clipped by 5 bases and J by 2 bases, with 13 bases between them. The CDR3 is 14 amino acids. DNA for the CDR3: TGTGCCAGCAGTACCCCGTGGGCCCCCTACGAGCAGTACTTC. Protein sequence: CASSTPWAPYEQYF.

The CDR3 region has the DNA TGCAGCGTTGTCACCGGGCCTATTAAAGTGAGTAGGTACTTC. Its translation is CSVVTGPIKVSRYF. This chain connects TRBV29-1 to TRBJ2-4; D is ambiguous. V dropped 4 bases and J dropped 15 bases, with 25 bases sitting between them. The germline V gene has CDR1 SQVTM and CDR2 ANQGSEA. This CDR3 is built from 14 residues.

The chain uses TRBV5-5 and TRBJ2-7; D uncertain. The CDR3 is made up of 13 amino acids. Germline V gene sequence: CDR1 SGHKS, CDR2 YYEKEE (reference sequence). V lost 0 bases and J 7 bases, leaving 11 bases between the germline ends. CDR3 residues: CASSLAVLGEQYF. For the CDR3, the DNA is TGTGCCAGCAGCTTGGCCGTACTGGGGGAGCAGTACTTC.

The genes are TRBV7-3 and TRBJ2-1; no clear D gene. The V gene lost 0 bases and the J gene lost 7 bases, with 10 bases spanning the gap. The CDR3 runs 14 residues. Germline-derived CDR1 and CDR2 are SGHTA and FQGTGA. DNA for the CDR3: TGTGCCAGCAGCTTAACCTTCGCGAAGAATGAGCAGTTCTTC. This sequence encodes CASSLTFAKNEQFF.

With respect to this clone: The same CDR3 can be traced to other DNA sequences in this sample. V usage is TRBV20-1 and J usage is TRBJ2-5, with D unclear. The CDR3 has 10 amino acids. Deletions cut 5 bases from V and 3 bases from J, with 4 bases between. Germline-derived CDR1 and CDR2 are DFQATT and SNEGSKA (reference sequence). The CDR3 sequence is CSAVEETQYF. The CDR3 coding sequence is TGCAGTGCTGTAGAAGAGACCCAGTACTTC.

The rearrangement links TRBV5-1 to TRBJ2-7, with 13 bases aligning to TRBD2. The CDR3 length is 17 residues. Germline values: CDR1 SGHRS, CDR2 YFSETQ. Trimming took 4 bases from V and 0 from J; bases not matched to a gene: 7. In DNA form, the CDR3 reads TGCGCCAGCAGCCGCACTAGCGGGAGGGTTAGCTCCTACGAGCAGTACTTC. Translation: CASSRTSGRVSSYEQYF.

The chain employs TRBV2 and TRBJ2-7; possible D gene TRBD2, 6 bases. V was shortened by 8 bases and J by 6 bases, with 14 bases between the two germline ends. From germline, CDR1 is SNHLY and CDR2 FYNNEI. The CDR3 sequence is 12 residues long. CDR3 sequence: CASEIGRGEQYF. In DNA, the CDR3 is TGTGCCAGCGAAATCGGGAGAGGCGAGCAGTACTTC.

The V gene is TRBV2, the J gene TRBJ2-3, with 7 bases matching TRBD2. Germline CDR1 reads SNHLY; CDR2 reads FYNNEI. Germline trimming cut 8 bases from V and 1 base from J; bases unmatched to any gene: 6. CDR3 length equals 14 residues. This chain's CDR3 is CASLGLAGTDTQYF. The CDR3 DNA reads TGTGCCAGCCTAGGGCTAGCGGGCACAGATACGCAGTATTTT.

The chain is built from TRBV10-1 and TRBJ1-5; D unclear. CDR1 WNHNN and CDR2 SYGVQD come from the germline V gene (reference sequence). Between the trimmed V and J ends, which lost 6 bases and 0 bases, there was a span of 6 bases. This CDR3 is built from 13 residues. The CDR3 DNA is TGCGCCAGCAGCCCCGATAGCAATCAGCCCCAGCATTTT. Translating it yields CASSPDSNQPQHF.

In this sample, this clone turned up once. The chain employs TRBV6-1 and TRBJ1-5; a possible D gene is TRBD1 (6 bases). Germline V gene data show CDR1 as MNHNS and CDR2 as SASEGT. The CDR3 is 15 amino acids. Trimming took off 8 bases at V and 4 bases at J, with 18 bases between the two ends. The chain's CDR3 is CASRDTVGANQPQHF. Here the CDR3 DNA reads TGTGCCAGCCGGGACACTGTCGGAGCAAATCAGCCCCAGCATTTT.

The chain couples TRBV6-6 to TRBJ2-7, with D possibly TRBD2 on 5 matching bases. V dropped 6 bases and J dropped 1 base, with 10 bases sitting between them. Germline CDR1 is MNHNY and CDR2 is SVGAGI (reference sequence). This CDR3 has 13 amino acids. As DNA, the CDR3 is TGTGCCAGCAGCTTAGCGAGATCCTACGAGCAGTACTTC. Translation: CASSLARSYEQYF.

This chain connects TRBV28 to TRBJ2-1; weak D call: TRBD2 (5 bases). V lost 6 bases and J lost 10, with 16 bases in between. The germline V gene has CDR1 MDHEN and CDR2 SYDVKM. The CDR3 totals 13 residues. DNA for the CDR3: TGTGCCAGCAGCCTCGGTATGTCGGGAGAGCAGTTCTTC. It encodes CASSLGMSGEQFF. Using reference TRBV28 and TRBJ2-1 for the parts outside the CDR3, the full variable domain is DVKVTQSSRYLVKRTGEKVFLECVQDMDHENMFWYRQDPGLGLRLIYFSYDVKMKEKGDIPEGYSVSREKKERFSLILESASTNQTSMYLCASSLGMSGEQFFGPGTRLTVL.

V gene TRBV27 combines with J gene TRBJ2-5; D might be TRBD1 (6 bases). The CDR3 extends over 14 amino acids. Trimming took off 5 bases at V and 5 bases at J, with 15 bases between the two ends. Per the germline V gene, CDR1 is MNHEY and CDR2 is SMNVEV (reference sequence). CDR3 region: CASSGRQVGETQYF. Here the CDR3 DNA reads TGTGCCAGCAGTGGGCGACAGGTCGGGGAGACCCAGTACTTC.

The V and J genes are TRBV18 and TRBJ1-1, with D uncertain. V lost 6 bases, J lost 1 base, and 9 bases lay in between. The germline gives CDR1 KGHSH, CDR2 LQKENI. This CDR3 is built from 13 residues. CDR3 sequence reads: CASSLHANTEAFF. The CDR3 DNA reads TGTGCCAGCTCCCTACATGCGAACACTGAAGCTTTCTTT.

The genes are TRBV5-1 and TRBJ2-2; D unresolved. V was clipped by 4 bases and J by 5 bases, with 15 bases between them. The length of the CDR3 is 15 residues. Per the germline V gene, CDR1 is SGHRS and CDR2 is YFSETQ. CDR3 in DNA: TGCGCCAGCAGCCTGTCAAGACTGAGGACCGGGGAGCTGTTTTTT. This sequence encodes CASSLSRLRTGELFF.

The chain carries TRBV4-2 and TRBJ2-7; D gene ambiguous. This CDR3 is built from 14 residues. Germline assignment: CDR1 LGHNA and CDR2 YNFKEQ. Deletions cut 1 base from V and 2 bases from J, with 9 bases between. The CDR3 nucleotides are TGTGCCAGCAGCCAAGCGGTTATTACCTACGAGCAGTACTTC. Amino acid sequence: CASSQAVITYEQYF.

This chain links TRBV7-9 with TRBJ2-7; the D is unclear. The germline V and J ends were trimmed by 1 base and 2 bases, with 9 bases remaining between them. Germline values: CDR1 SEHNR, CDR2 FQNEAQ (reference sequence). This CDR3 spans 14 amino acids. The CDR3 DNA follows: TGTGCCAGCAGCTTAGACGGCGGAGCCTACGAGCAGTACTTC. It codes for CASSLDGGAYEQYF. Supplemented by reference TRBV7-9 and TRBJ2-7, the full variable domain reads DTGVSQNPRHKITKRGQNVTFRCDPISEHNRLYWYRQTLGQGPEFLTYFQNEAQLEKSRLLSDRFSAERPKGSFSTLEIQRTEQGDSAMYLCASSLDGGAYEQYFGPGTRLTVT.

V gene TRBV28 combines with J gene TRBJ2-7; tentative D call: TRBD2 (6 bases). V was cut by 5 bases and J by 3 bases, with 11 bases left in between. CDR1 is MDHEN, CDR2 SYDVKM, per germline. The CDR3 spans 13 residues. The CDR3 loop reads CASSDLAYYEQYF. The CDR3 bases are TGTGCCAGCAGTGATCTAGCGTACTACGAGCAGTACTTC.

V usage is TRBV11-2 and J usage is TRBJ2-7, with TRBD2 matching 16 bases. Germline V CDR1 and CDR2: SGHAT, FQNNGV. CDR3 length equals 16 residues. V trimming: 5 bases; J trimming: 4 bases; junction bases outside the gene matches: 5. The CDR3 DNA reads TGTGCCAGCAGCGGGAGGGGACTAGCGGGAGGGTACGAGCAGTACTTC. It yields the protein CASSGRGLAGGYEQYF.